This TCR beta chain was documented in a study of sequential checkpoint blockade in melanoma. Generated by immunoSEQ multiplex PCR, the TCRdb table keeps only in-frame clones and is missing some. The sample has approximately 18,000 clones, approximately 72% seen once. Treatment specified: randomized to nivolumab then ipilimumab (arm A) or the reverse (arm B). The V end was cut by 2 bases, the J end by 6 bases, with 7 bases between. The CDR3 has 12 residues. Germline assignment: CDR1 SGHTA and CDR2 FQGTGA. This TCR came from a human donor with melanoma. Material: CD8+ T cells sorted from blood (inferred from file names), obtained from a patient given nivolumab and ipilimumab in sequence. This chain links TRBV7-3 with TRBJ1-1; TRBD1 might be the D (6 bases). This chain's CDR3 is CASSLGGSEAFF. CDR3 bases: TGTGCCAGCAGCTTAGGGGGCTCTGAAGCTTTCTTT. Based on the CDR3 plus reference TRBV7-3 and TRBJ1-1, the full variable domain is GAGVSQTPSNKVTEKGKYVELRCDPISGHTALYWYRQSLGQGPEFLIYFQGTGAADDSGLPNDRFFAVRPEGSVSTLKIQRTERGDSAVYLCASSLGGSEAFFGQGTRLTVV.